Below are 8 T cell receptor beta chains sequenced from a single sample in a study of vaccination effects on CD4 cells after COVID-19 (dated 2022 in TCRdb). Library preparation used the immunoSEQ multiplex PCR assay. What TCRdb holds here is the immuneACCESS table cut down to in-frame rearrangements. Part of the clones is not present; checked against another copy, under half of the missing clones reflect an unresolved V gene, and the others are unexplained. For this sample there are some 35,000 clones; roughly four fifths appear just once. The ten largest clones capture roughly 2% of the sample. Their cognate antigens are unknown. In the ViraFEST assay, PBMC were stimulated with viral peptide pools, and TCR sequencing was then used to find antigen-specific CD4+ T cell clonotypes based on their expansion. After about 10 days of culture, CD4+ T cells were isolated with the EasySep CD4+ T cell isolation kit. Each participant received two doses of an mRNA SARS-CoV-2 vaccine, either BNT162b2 or mRNA-1273.

The sequencing used CD4+ T cells from PBMCs cultured with HCoV-NL63 spike peptides, collected after COVID-19 vaccination. Reading the label with the study, this specimen's cell subset or site is: HCoV-NL63 spike overlapping peptide pool stimulation. The receptors originated from a human donor who received a COVID-19 vaccine. Some clones in this sample may be carry-over from other donors' samples.

The CDR3 spells CASSSKSDRYNSPLHF. CDR3 bases: TGTGCCAGCAGTTCCAAGTCGGACCGCTATAATTCACCCCTCCACTTT. V usage is TRBV28 and J usage is TRBJ1-6; no reliable D call. CDR3 length: 16 amino acids. Germline V gives CDR1 MDHEN, CDR2 SYDVKM. V was clipped by 4 bases and J by 3 bases, with 13 bases between them. Full variable domain (outside the CDR3, taken from reference TRBV28 and TRBJ1-6): DVKVTQSSRYLVKRTGEKVFLECVQDMDHENMFWYRQDPGLGLRLIYFSYDVKMKEKGDIPEGYSVSREKKERFSLILESASTNQTSMYLCASSSKSDRYNSPLHFGNGTRLTVT.

The chain is built from TRBV2 and TRBJ2-7, with D uncertain. Germline assignment: CDR1 SNHLY and CDR2 FYNNEI. The CDR3 is 11 residues long. The ends were cut back, 5 bases at V and 6 bases at J, with 8 bases in the middle. The DNA for the CDR3 is TGTGCCAGCAGTTTTATCGGCGAGCAGTACGTC. Amino acid sequence: CASSFIGEQYV.

CDR3 DNA: TGTGCCAGCAGTGCAACACTGGGCTCGGGCTACACCTTC. Translated: CASSATLGSGYTF. The chain recombines TRBV27 with TRBJ1-2; D is ambiguous. Trimming cost V 5 bases and J 8 bases, with 15 bases left between them. The CDR3 runs to 13 residues. The germline gives CDR1 MNHEY, CDR2 SMNVEV (reference sequence).

This sequence joins TRBV7-2 and TRBJ1-3; no definite D call. The CDR3 contains 15 residues. Germline values: CDR1 SGHTA, CDR2 FQGNSA. V dropped 3 bases and J dropped 7 bases, with 16 bases sitting between them. CDR3: CASSFGFWSQNTIYF. The CDR3 DNA follows: TGTGCCAGCAGCTTCGGATTTTGGTCGCAGAACACCATATATTTT. Variable domain in full (rest from reference TRBV7-2 and TRBJ1-3): GAGVSQSPSNKVTEKGKDVELRCDPISGHTALYWYRQSLGQGLEFLIYFQGNSAPDKSGLPSDRFSAERTGGSVSTLTIQRTQQEDSAVYLCASSFGFWSQNTIYFGEGSWLTVV.

This sequence joins TRBV5-1 and TRBJ2-2; TRBD1 might be the D (5 bases). The CDR3 runs 14 residues. V lost 0 bases, J lost 4 bases, and 7 bases lay in between. Germline V gives CDR1 SGHRS, CDR2 YFSETQ. The CDR3 nucleotides are TGCGCCAGCAGCTTGGGACAGTCCACCGGGGAGCTGTTTTTT. Protein product: CASSLGQSTGELFF.

The rearrangement joins TRBV11-2 to TRBJ2-2; D is undetermined. The V gene's germline CDR1 is SGHAT and CDR2 FQNNGV. The V gene lost 0 bases and the J gene lost 6 bases, with 14 bases spanning the gap. The CDR3 totals 16 residues. The DNA of the CDR3 is TGTGCCAGCAGCTTAGATGTATCGGCAGTCCCCGGGGAGCTGTTTTTT. Its translation: CASSLDVSAVPGELFF.

The V call is TRBV7-3, the J call TRBJ2-1, with D unresolved. V dropped 2 bases and J dropped 2 bases, with 13 bases sitting between them. Germline assignment: CDR1 SGHTA and CDR2 FQGTGA. The CDR3 has 16 residues. The CDR3 DNA is TGTGCCAGCAGCTTAGCCCCCCGGGCCCCCTACAATGAGCAGTTCTTC. This gives the protein CASSLAPRAPYNEQFF.

The genes are TRBV9 and TRBJ2-2; 9 bases match TRBD2. The CDR3 totals 19 residues. Germline loops: CDR1 SGDLS, CDR2 YYNGEE. Trimming cost V 3 bases and J 4 bases; bases outside gene matches: 16. The CDR3 region has the DNA TGTGCCAGCAGCGCGCCACTCGCAGCGGGGGGTGGGCTCACCGGGGAGCTGTTTTTT. Protein: CASSAPLAAGGGLTGELFF.